This passage covers 29 T cell receptor beta chains from one sample sequenced in a study of OX40 agonist ivuxolimab in advanced cancers. TCRdb's copy holds only in-frame clones and misses some; the assay was immunoSEQ multiplex PCR. The repertoire includes tens of thousands of clones, around 73% of them detected once, and approximately 20% sits in the top ten. The specimen comprised CD4+ or CD8+ T cells sorted from blood, sampled in a trial of the OX40 agonist ivuxolimab. These TCRs come from an adult with an advanced solid tumor such as melanoma, head and neck, liver or kidney cancer.

The V call is TRBV25-1, the J call TRBJ2-3; 8 positions match TRBD2. This CDR3 contains 18 residues. CDR1 MGHDK and CDR2 SYGVNS come from the germline V gene. J lost 2 bases, V lost 1 base, and 11 bases had no gene match. The CDR3 spells CASSESLWAGGPTDTQYF. In DNA form, the CDR3 reads TGTGCCAGCAGTGAATCCTTATGGGCGGGGGGACCCACAGATACGCAGTATTTT.

The chain uses TRBV2 and TRBJ2-7, with 8 nucleotides matching TRBD1. With 3 bases clipped from V and 3 bases from J, the junction kept 13 bases outside the gene matches. CDR3 size: 17 residues. Germline V CDR1 and CDR2: SNHLY, FYNNEI. The CDR3 reads CASSEVPGTGFYYEQYF. CDR3 DNA sequence: TGTGCCAGCAGTGAGGTGCCAGGGACAGGATTCTACTACGAGCAGTACTTC.

The CDR3 DNA reads as TGTGCCAGCAGCTTAGGGGCAGGGACTAATGAAAAACTGTTTTTT. This codes for CASSLGAGTNEKLFF. The chain couples TRBV7-9 to TRBJ1-4, with a tentative D call TRBD1 (5 bases). The V end lost 1 base, the J end lost 2 bases, and 8 bases lay between the germline ends. Germline V gene sequence: CDR1 SEHNR, CDR2 FQNEAQ (reference sequence). The CDR3 extends over 15 amino acids.

The gene calls are TRBV28 and TRBJ2-3; 8 positions agree with TRBD1. The ends lost 5 bases at V and 4 bases at J; junction bases unmatched: 5. The CDR3 consists of 14 residues. The germline CDR1 and CDR2 sequences are MDHEN and SYDVKM. CDR3 DNA: TGTGCCAGCAGTCCGGACAGGGTACCAGATACGCAGTATTTT. Protein: CASSPDRVPDTQYF.

This rearrangement joins TRBV29-1 to TRBJ1-2; a possible D gene is TRBD1 (5 bases). Trimming took off 5 bases at V and 0 bases at J, with 22 bases between the two ends. Germline V CDR1 and CDR2: SQVTM, ANQGSEA. This CDR3 is built from 17 residues. The CDR3 protein is CSVPQEQGKSSNYGYTF. The CDR3 DNA is TGCAGCGTTCCCCAGGAGCAGGGTAAATCCTCTAACTATGGCTACACCTTC.

V usage is TRBV28 and J usage is TRBJ1-2; no clear D gene. Germline V gene sequence: CDR1 MDHEN, CDR2 SYDVKM. V was pared by 3 bases and J by 8 bases, with 13 bases between. This CDR3 has 13 amino acids. The CDR3 DNA reads as TGTGCCAGCAGTTTCTCGACGGCCGGAGGCTACACCTTC. It specifies CASSFSTAGGYTF.

The chain couples TRBV20-1 to TRBJ1-2; D is unclear. This CDR3 has 9 amino acids. The germline gives CDR1 DFQATT, CDR2 SNEGSKA (reference sequence). CDR3 protein: CSLRGSYTF. CDR3 DNA sequence: TGCAGCCTTCGTGGGAGCTACACCTTC.

This clone was picked up a small number of times. CDR3: CASSIYGGPYEQYF. The DNA for the CDR3 is TGTGCCAGTAGTATTTACGGGGGGCCCTACGAGCAGTACTTC. The chain employs TRBV19 and TRBJ2-7, with D perhaps matching TRBD2 (7 bases). The CDR3 totals 14 residues. Between the trimmed V and J ends, which lost 3 bases and 2 bases, there was a span of 11 bases. CDR1 is LNHDA and CDR2 is SQIVND in the germline V gene (reference sequence).

Sample share makes this clone medium-sized. The rearrangement uses TRBV11-3 and TRBJ2-7; 9 bases align to TRBD1. V gave up 0 bases and J gave up 5 bases; unmatched junction bases: 2. CDR1 and CDR2 (germline): SGHNT, YENEEA. The CDR3 has 14 amino acids. The chain's CDR3 is CASSLDRTGDEQYF. The CDR3 nucleotides are TGTGCCAGCAGCTTAGATCGGACAGGGGACGAGCAGTACTTC.

The J gene is TRBJ1-2, the V gene TRBV4-2, with 9 nucleotides matching TRBD1. The CDR3 has 15 residues. The trim removed 0 bases at V and 8 bases at J, leaving 7 bases unmatched. From germline, CDR1 is LGHNA and CDR2 YNFKEQ. As DNA, the CDR3 is TGTGCCAGCAGCCAAGAATCTCGGACAGGGGTCGGCTACACCTTC. Its translation is CASSQESRTGVGYTF.

The CDR3 DNA reads as TGTGCCAGCAGTCCTCTTGGGGGTCCGGGCTACGAGCAGTACTTC. Translation gives CASSPLGGPGYEQYF. This chain uses TRBV7-8 with TRBJ2-7; either TRBD1 or TRBD2 may supply D (5 bases each). Trimming cost V 6 bases and J 3 bases, with 18 bases left between them. Germline V gene data show CDR1 as SGHVS and CDR2 as FQNEAQ. The CDR3 totals 15 residues.

This clone showed up just once. The chain joins TRBV7-9 to TRBJ2-5, with D possibly matching TRBD1 (5 bases). Trimming cost V 1 base and J 5 bases, with 11 bases left between them. This CDR3 spans 14 amino acids. Germline V gene data show CDR1 as SEHNR and CDR2 as FQNEAQ (reference sequence). The CDR3 nucleotides are TGTGCCAGCAGCTTAGGCCAGGGTACGGAGACCCAGTACTTC. Protein: CASSLGQGTETQYF.

The V call is TRBV5-5, the J call TRBJ1-1; 8 nucleotides agree with TRBD1. Per germline, CDR1 SGHKS and CDR2 YYEKEE (reference sequence). There are 14 residues in the CDR3. V lost 3 bases and J lost 9; bases outside the gene matches: 10. The CDR3 bases are TGTGCCAGCAGCTACGAAAGCAGGGGGCGGAAAGCTTTCTTT. It yields the protein CASSYESRGRKAFF. Combining the CDR3 with reference TRBV5-5 and TRBJ1-1 gives the whole variable domain DAGVTQSPTHLIKTRGQQVTLRCSPISGHKSVSWYQQVLGQGPQFIFQYYEKEERGRGNFPDRFSARQFPNYSSELNVNALLLGDSALYLCASSYESRGRKAFFGQGTRLTVV.

V and J are TRBV7-3 and TRBJ2-6, with D unclear. The CDR3 totals 17 residues. Germline-derived CDR1 and CDR2 are SGHTA and FQGTGA. The V and J ends lost 0 bases and 0 bases respectively, with 9 bases between them. Written as DNA, the CDR3 is TGTGCCAGCAGCTTAACCGGCAGTAGCTCTGGGGCCAACGTCCTGACTTTC. Translating it yields CASSLTGSSSGANVLTF. The full variable domain, with the rest looked up from reference TRBV7-3 and TRBJ2-6, is GAGVSQTPSNKVTEKGKYVELRCDPISGHTALYWYRQSLGQGPEFLIYFQGTGAADDSGLPNDRFFAVRPEGSVSTLKIQRTERGDSAVYLCASSLTGSSSGANVLTFGAGSRLTVL.

This clone has only a few counts. The V and J genes are TRBV27 and TRBJ2-1, with 10 positions matching TRBD1. CDR3 length equals 18 residues. CDR1 is MNHEY and CDR2 is SMNVEV in the germline V gene (reference sequence). The junction had 16 bases not matched to a gene; V was cut back by 4 bases and J by 7 bases. The CDR3 DNA sequence: TGTGCCAGCAGTTCACCCTTACAGGGACAGGGGTGGGTAAATGAGCAGTTCTTC. Translating gives CASSSPLQGQGWVNEQFF.

J is TRBJ2-4 and V is TRBV7-8, with a weak D call TRBD2 (6 bases). The CDR3 length is 15 residues. Trimming shortened V by 9 bases and J by 0 bases, and 15 bases separated the two germline ends. The germline V gene encodes CDR1 SGHVS and CDR2 FQNEAQ. The chain's CDR3 is CASIPGGEAKNIQYF. For the CDR3, the DNA is TGTGCCAGTATACCAGGCGGGGAAGCCAAAAACATTCAGTACTTC.

Here the CDR3 DNA reads TGCGCCAGCAGCCTAGGACGGGGTAACACCGGGGAGCTGTTTTTT. Its translation is CASSLGRGNTGELFF. The rearrangement joins TRBV4-1 to TRBJ2-2, with a weak D call TRBD2 (5 bases). V shed 4 bases and J shed 2 bases, with 11 bases lying between them. Germline V gives CDR1 MGHRA, CDR2 YSYEKL. This CDR3 is built from 15 residues.

The J gene is TRBJ1-3, the V gene TRBV5-1, with 11 nucleotides matching TRBD1. Losses at the gene ends were 4 bases for V and 0 bases for J; bases not matched to a gene: 3. The germline V gene has CDR1 SGHRS and CDR2 YFSETQ. The CDR3 is 16 amino acids. The CDR3 loop reads CASSGGQGVSGNTIYF. The CDR3 DNA follows: TGCGCCAGCAGCGGGGGACAGGGGGTCTCTGGAAACACCATATATTTT.

In its sample, this clone was seen a few times. The CDR3 DNA follows: TGTGCCAGCAGTGACTCAGCGGGGGGGCCCGGGGAGCTGTTTTTT. This translates into CASSDSAGGPGELFF. The chain has TRBV6-4 and TRBJ2-2; 10 nucleotides line up with TRBD2. J was trimmed by 6 bases and V by 0 bases; bases with no gene match: 1. The germline CDR1 and CDR2 sequences are MRHNA and SNTAGT. The CDR3 loop spans 15 amino acids.

This chain links TRBV15 with TRBJ2-7; TRBD2 agrees at 9 bases. Trimming at V came to 8 bases and at J to 4 bases, leaving 6 bases not matched to a gene. CDR1 and CDR2 from the germline V gene are LNHNV and YYDKDF (reference sequence). This CDR3 has 13 amino acids. The CDR3: CATGSGGPYEQYF. CDR3 in DNA: TGTGCCACCGGTAGCGGGGGCCCTTACGAGCAGTACTTC.

The CDR3 DNA follows: TGTGCCAGCAGCTCAGGGGTTTACTATGGCTACACCTTC. Its protein product is CASSSGVYYGYTF. The chain uses TRBV7-9 and TRBJ1-2; maybe TRBD1 (6 bases). Trimming stripped 4 bases from V and 3 bases from J, with 9 bases between. Germline V gene sequence: CDR1 SEHNR, CDR2 FQNEAQ (reference sequence). The CDR3 is 13 amino acids.

The chain recombines TRBV11-2 with TRBJ2-1; 8 bases are shared with TRBD2. This CDR3 comprises 17 residues. V dropped 4 bases and J dropped 0; count of bases not matched to a gene: 8. CDR1 and CDR2 from the germline V gene are SGHAT and FQNNGV. The CDR3 loop is CASSSQRGTSSYNEQFF. In DNA, the CDR3 is TGTGCCAGCAGCTCCCAACGGGGGACTAGCTCCTACAATGAGCAGTTCTTC.

Regarding this clone: The junction shows a germline mismatch at one end, possibly a read error. The chain is built from TRBV5-4 and TRBJ1-5; the D is unclear. CDR1 is SGHNT, CDR2 YYREEE, per germline (reference sequence). The CDR3 totals 15 residues. The CDR3 DNA reads TGCGCCAGCAGCCAAGGTCAAAATAGCAATCAGCCCCAGCATTTT. It specifies CASSQGQNSNQPQHF. The full variable domain, with the rest looked up from reference TRBV5-4 and TRBJ1-5, is ETGVTQSPTHLIKTRGQQVTLRCSSQSGHNTVSWYQQALGQGPQFIFQYYREEENGRGNFPPRFSGLQFPNYSSELNVNALELDDSALYLCASSQGQNSNQPQHFGDGTRLSIL.

The chain has TRBV11-2 and TRBJ2-3; 13 bases are shared with TRBD2. The CDR3 runs to 15 residues. Germline loops: CDR1 SGHAT, CDR2 FQNNGV. V gave up 7 bases and J gave up 7 bases; unmatched junction bases: 8. In nucleotides, the CDR3 is TGTGCCAGCACCCCGACTAGCGGGGGGTCGAATACGCAGTATTTT. It encodes CASTPTSGGSNTQYF.

The V gene is TRBV11-2, the J gene TRBJ1-1; 9 nucleotides match TRBD1. The V segment lost 3 bases and the J segment 6 bases; nucleotides outside the gene matches: 2. This CDR3 is 13 amino acids long. The V gene's germline CDR1 is SGHAT and CDR2 FQNNGV. CDR3 coding DNA: TGTGCCAGCAGCTTCGGACAGGGGTCTGAAGCTTTCTTT. Translation gives CASSFGQGSEAFF.

The chain links TRBV6-5 to TRBJ2-3; weak D call: TRBD1 (6 bases). V lost 6 bases and J lost 8, with 15 bases in between. Germline V gene data show CDR1 as MNHEY and CDR2 as SVGAGI. The CDR3 is 13 amino acids. The CDR3 nucleotides read TGTGCCAGCAGAGAGGGGGTCACTGTTACGCAGTATTTT. It encodes CASREGVTVTQYF.

By sample fraction, this clone is medium-sized. Other DNA sequences in this specimen translate into the identical CDR3. CDR3 in DNA: TGTGCTAGTGGTTTTCTACAGGGTTACGACACAGATACGCAGTATTTT. Protein product: CASGFLQGYDTDTQYF. The V call is TRBV12-5, the J call TRBJ2-3; TRBD1 is a possible D gene (6 bases). The germline V gene has CDR1 LGHNT and CDR2 FRNRAP. CDR3 length: 16 amino acids. Trimming took 3 bases from V and 2 from J, leaving 15 bases between them.

The V gene is TRBV29-1, the J gene TRBJ1-2; 7 positions agree with TRBD1. Losses at the gene ends were 5 bases for V and 3 bases for J; bases not matched to a gene: 12. This CDR3 is 15 amino acids long. The germline gives CDR1 SQVTM, CDR2 ANQGSEA. CDR3 nucleotide sequence: TGCAGCGTTCCCGGAGGGGGCGAGGTATACTATGGCTACACCTTC. Its translation: CSVPGGGEVYYGYTF.

V and J are TRBV7-6 and TRBJ2-7, with no clear D. The CDR3 is 13 amino acids. The germline V gene has CDR1 SGHVS and CDR2 FNYEAQ. Trimming took 5 bases from V and 3 from J, leaving 11 bases between them. The CDR3 loop reads CASSLNGNYEQYF. The CDR3 DNA reads TGTGCCAGCAGCCTCAATGGGAACTACGAGCAGTACTTC.